The 32 T cell receptor beta chains below all came from one sample that was sequenced in a study of CD8 T cells in Susac syndrome. Reverse transcription of 0.5 to 1 ug RNA was performed with random hexamers. MiXCR was run by TCRdb on the immunoSEQ multiplex PCR reads, yielding one entry per CDR3 protein. The table has about 150,000 distinct CDR3 sequences, approximately 95% seen once. The sequenced material came from CD4+ T cells from PBMCs. Receptors were obtained from a human donor with Susac syndrome.

This sequence joins TRBV29-1 and TRBJ2-7, with unresolved D. With 0 bases removed from V and 6 bases from J, the gap between germline ends came to 6 bases. Germline V lookup: CDR1 SQVTM, CDR2 ANQGSEA. This CDR3 spans 11 amino acids. CDR3 residues: CSVEDGPEQYF. The DNA of the CDR3 is TGCAGCGTTGAAGACGGCCCCGAGCAGTACTTC.

The chain recombines TRBV4-2 with TRBJ1-1; 7 positions agree with TRBD1. The CDR3 loop spans 15 amino acids. The ends lost 3 bases at V and 2 bases at J; junction bases unmatched: 6. Per germline, CDR1 LGHNA and CDR2 YNFKEQ. CDR3 sequence reads: CASSQEDRINTEAFF. Here the CDR3 DNA reads TGTGCCAGCAGCCAGGAGGACAGGATAAACACTGAAGCTTTCTTT.

The V call is TRBV5-1, the J call TRBJ2-1, with TRBD2 identical over 13 bases. This CDR3 spans 17 amino acids. CDR1 and CDR2 (germline): SGHRS, YFSETQ. Trimming took 0 bases from V and 8 from J; bases not matched to a gene: 8. DNA of the CDR3: TGCGCCAGCAGCTTGGTTCCCAGACTAGCGGGGGGTGATGAGCAGTTCTTC. As protein: CASSLVPRLAGGDEQFF. Using reference TRBV5-1 and TRBJ2-1 for the parts outside the CDR3, the full variable domain is KAGVTQTPRYLIKTRGQQVTLSCSPISGHRSVSWYQQTPGQGLQFLFEYFSETQRNKGNFPGRFSGRQFSNSRSEMNVSTLELGDSALYLCASSLVPRLAGGDEQFFGPGTRLTVL.

This rearrangement joins TRBV25-1 to TRBJ1-6, with 7 bases identical to TRBD1. This CDR3 spans 16 amino acids. Trimming cost V 6 bases and J 6 bases; bases outside gene matches: 11. Germline V gives CDR1 MGHDK, CDR2 SYGVNS. This CDR3 is CASRGQRQGGNSPLHF. The DNA of the CDR3 is TGTGCCAGCAGGGGACAGCGACAAGGGGGTAATTCACCCCTCCACTTT. Based on the CDR3 plus reference TRBV25-1 and TRBJ1-6, the full variable domain is EADIYQTPRYLVIGTGKKITLECSQTMGHDKMYWYQQDPGMELHLIHYSYGVNSTEKGDLSSESTVSRIRTEHFPLTLESARPSHTSQYLCASRGQRQGGNSPLHFGNGTRLTVT.

The chain is built from TRBV12-3 or TRBV12-4 and TRBJ2-3; 14 bases are a match to TRBD2. The CDR3 totals 18 residues. Trimming at V came to 8 bases and at J to 3 bases, leaving 13 bases not matched to a gene. DNA for the CDR3: TGTGCCAGCCGACGGGGGACTAGCGGGGGCGGAAGAACAGATACGCAGTATTTT. Protein: CASRRGTSGGGRTDTQYF.

This clonotype was counted a single time. The rearrangement uses TRBV27 and TRBJ2-1; 11 positions agree with TRBD1. Trimming at V came to 2 bases and at J to 6 bases, leaving 12 bases not matched to a gene. Germline CDR1 and CDR2: MNHEY and SMNVEV (reference sequence). The CDR3 sequence is 18 residues long. The CDR3 coding sequence is TGTGCCAGCAGTTTAAGTACCCCCGGGACAGGGGGACCCAATGAGCAGTTCTTC. This sequence encodes CASSLSTPGTGGPNEQFF.

This rearrangement joins TRBV25-1 to TRBJ2-5; D is perhaps TRBD2 (5 bases). The CDR3 length is 14 residues. The germline gives CDR1 MGHDK, CDR2 SYGVNS. Trimming removed 6 bases at V and 0 bases at J, with 11 bases between. The CDR3 sequence is CASSLPGNQETQYF. The DNA of the CDR3 is TGTGCCAGCAGCCTCCCGGGGAACCAAGAGACCCAGTACTTC.

The chain couples TRBV9 to TRBJ2-2; the match to TRBD2 covers 11 bases. The CDR3 has 15 amino acids. In germline, CDR1 is SGDLS, CDR2 YYNGEE. The J segment lost 6 bases and the V segment lost 2 bases, leaving 3 bases of the junction unmatched. CDR3 coding DNA: TGTGCCAGCAGCGTTAGCGGGGGGGCCTCCGGGGAGCTGTTTTTT. Its translation is CASSVSGGASGELFF.

This chain joins TRBV2 and TRBJ2-3, with no clear D. The CDR3 totals 13 residues. V dropped 3 bases and J dropped 9 bases, with 13 bases sitting between them. Per germline, CDR1 SNHLY and CDR2 FYNNEI. The CDR3 protein is CASSEDLAQTQYF. CDR3 in DNA: TGTGCCAGCAGTGAGGACCTCGCCCAAACGCAGTATTTT.

This clonotype is a singleton in its sample. DNA for the CDR3: TGCAGCGTTGGCTTCGGGTCAGATACGCAGTATTTT. This translates into CSVGFGSDTQYF. The J gene is TRBJ2-3, the V gene TRBV29-1; D uncertain. CDR3 length: 12 residues. Germline values: CDR1 SQVTM, CDR2 ANQGSEA. V lost 4 bases and J lost 4, with 9 bases in between.

The V gene is TRBV20-1, the J gene TRBJ2-3; TRBD2 matches at 7 bases. J lost 1 base, V lost 5 bases, and 3 bases had no gene match. The CDR3 has 13 residues. Germline lookup yields CDR1 DFQATT and CDR2 SNEGSKA (reference sequence). The CDR3 coding sequence is TGCAGTGCTTCCGCGGGGGGCACAGATACGCAGTATTTT. Translating it yields CSASAGGTDTQYF.

V usage is TRBV11-2 and J usage is TRBJ2-5, with 7 bases fitting TRBD2. Trimming at V came to 5 bases and at J to 3 bases, leaving 6 bases not matched to a gene. The germline V gene has CDR1 SGHAT and CDR2 FQNNGV. The CDR3 is 14 amino acids. The CDR3 loop is CASSERGSEETQYF. CDR3 bases: TGTGCCAGCAGCGAGCGGGGCTCCGAAGAGACCCAGTACTTC. Using reference TRBV11-2 and TRBJ2-5 for the parts outside the CDR3, the full variable domain is EAGVAQSPRYKIIEKRQSVAFWCNPISGHATLYWYQQILGQGPKLLIQFQNNGVVDDSQLPKDRFSAERLKGVDSTLKIQPAKLEDSAVYLCASSERGSEETQYFGPGTRLLVL.

This clonotype was recorded once. The chain has TRBV3-1 and TRBJ2-3, with D perhaps matching TRBD1 or TRBD2 (5 bases each). Germline CDR1 and CDR2: LGHDT and YNNKEL (reference sequence). V shed 3 bases and J shed 1 base, with 17 bases lying between them. This CDR3 spans 17 amino acids. The CDR3 region has the DNA TGTGCCAGCAGCCAGGACCCGACGGGGCCCGGCACAGATACGCAGTATTTT. Protein sequence: CASSQDPTGPGTDTQYF.

The chain joins TRBV21-1 to TRBJ2-5; the table's D call, TRBD1, was not checked against the DNA. TRBV21-1 is deemed a pseudogene. The CDR3 runs 16 residues. CDR3 DNA: TGTGCCCGCTACCGAGGGGGGGCAAGACCATCTTGGACCCAGTACTTC. Its protein is CARYRGGARPSWTQYF.

The chain joins TRBV9 to TRBJ1-1; TRBD1 might be the D (5 bases). Germline CDR1 reads SGDLS; CDR2 reads YYNGEE. The V gene lost 7 bases and the J gene lost 1 base, with 8 bases spanning the gap. The CDR3 is 12 amino acids. Here the CDR3 reads CASGGGNTEAFF. For the CDR3, the DNA is TGTGCCAGCGGGGGGGGGAACACTGAAGCTTTCTTT.

The chain uses TRBV29-1 and TRBJ1-1; TRBD1 aligns across 9 bases. This CDR3 is built from 11 residues. Looked up from germline, CDR1 is SQVTM and CDR2 is ANQGSEA. The junction had 10 bases not matched to a gene; V was cut back by 6 bases and J by 14 bases. The CDR3 DNA follows: TGCAGCGTCGGGGACAGGGAGGGCAGCTTCTTT. It codes for CSVGDREGSFF.

The V call is TRBV5-1, the J call TRBJ2-4, with TRBD1 matching 8 bases. From germline, CDR1 is SGHRS and CDR2 YFSETQ. This CDR3 region has 13 residues. J gave up 6 bases and V 4 bases, and 3 bases lay outside the gene matches. The DNA of the CDR3 is TGCGCCAGCAGCACTGGACAGGGAAACATTCAGTACTTC. This gives the protein CASSTGQGNIQYF.

The V call is TRBV9, the J call TRBJ2-5; D remains ambiguous. Germline CDR1 reads SGDLS; CDR2 reads YYNGEE. The V end was cut by 4 bases, the J end by 5 bases, with 18 bases between. The CDR3 runs to 15 residues. The CDR3 DNA is TGTGCCAGCAGCCCTAATAGTAACTTAGAGGAGACCCAGTACTTC. The encoded protein is CASSPNSNLEETQYF.

The chain employs TRBV20-1 and TRBJ1-5; tentatively, D is TRBD1 (5 bases). From germline, CDR1 is DFQATT and CDR2 SNEGSKA (reference sequence). This CDR3 is built from 16 residues. Trimming shortened V by 2 bases and J by 4 bases, and 18 bases separated the two germline ends. This CDR3 is CSARRGAGQGNQPQHF. The CDR3 nucleotides read TGCAGTGCTAGAAGAGGGGCAGGGCAGGGAAATCAGCCCCAGCATTTT.

The chain combines TRBV11-3 with TRBJ2-3; TRBD1 agrees at 8 bases. Germline V gene sequence: CDR1 SGHNT, CDR2 YENEEA. V lost 4 bases to trimming and J lost 3 bases; unmatched junction nucleotides: 6. The CDR3 is 15 amino acids. The DNA of the CDR3 is TGTGCCAGCAGCTACGGGGACAGGTTGACAGATACGCAGTATTTT. This sequence encodes CASSYGDRLTDTQYF.

The V gene is TRBV9, the J gene TRBJ2-6; D is possibly TRBD1 (6 bases). There are 16 residues in the CDR3. Germline V gene lookup returns CDR1 SGDLS and CDR2 YYNGEE. V dropped 3 bases and J dropped 2 bases, with 12 bases sitting between them. The CDR3 DNA follows: TGTGCCAGCAGCGCCATACAGGGCCCTGGGGCCAACGTCCTGACTTTC. Translating it yields CASSAIQGPGANVLTF.

This chain connects TRBV12-3 or TRBV12-4 to TRBJ2-5; 8 bases match TRBD2. The CDR3 length is 13 residues. Trimming removed 3 bases from V and 5 bases from J; junction bases left unmatched: 2. In nucleotides, the CDR3 is TGTGCCAGCAGTTTTGAGCGGGGGGAGACCCAGTACTTC. It is translated as CASSFERGETQYF.

This clonotype was counted a single time. The gene calls are TRBV2 and TRBJ2-7; 9 bases agree with TRBD1. In germline, CDR1 is SNHLY, CDR2 FYNNEI. The length of the CDR3 is 14 residues. The V gene end was trimmed by 8 bases and the J gene end by 5 bases; junction bases not matched to a gene: 10. This chain's CDR3 is CASRRDRVFDEQYF. The CDR3 DNA follows: TGTGCCAGCCGACGGGACAGGGTATTCGACGAGCAGTACTTC.

The chain is built from TRBV29-1 and TRBJ1-1; D is perhaps TRBD1 (5 bases). V lost 3 bases and J 5 bases, leaving 22 bases between the germline ends. This CDR3 region has 16 residues. Per germline, CDR1 SQVTM and CDR2 ANQGSEA. The CDR3 here is CSVDLGLRVMGTEAFF. The CDR3 nucleotides are TGCAGCGTTGATCTGGGGCTCAGGGTGATGGGTACTGAAGCTTTCTTT.

This clonotype was recorded once. The chain carries TRBV5-4 and TRBJ2-7; D remains ambiguous. Germline CDR1 SGHNT, CDR2 YYREEE (reference sequence). V was cut by 4 bases and J by 5 bases, with 10 bases left in between. The CDR3 has 12 amino acids. The CDR3 here is CASSALGDEQYF. Written as DNA, the CDR3 is TGTGCCAGCAGCGCTCTCGGAGACGAGCAGTACTTC. Looking up the rest from reference TRBV5-4 and TRBJ2-7 gives the full variable domain: ETGVTQSPTHLIKTRGQQVTLRCSSQSGHNTVSWYQQALGQGPQFIFQYYREEENGRGNFPPRFSGLQFPNYSSELNVNALELDDSALYLCASSALGDEQYFGPGTRLTVT.

The chain has TRBV12-5 and TRBJ2-5, with D possibly matching TRBD2 (5 bases). CDR3 size: 15 residues. Trimming took 4 bases from V and 7 from J, leaving 19 bases between them. Germline V lookup: CDR1 LGHNT, CDR2 FRNRAP. The CDR3 loop reads CASGSPSLAGGTQYF. The CDR3 DNA is TGTGCTAGTGGTTCCCCCTCCCTAGCCGGCGGGACCCAGTACTTC.

The chain has TRBV6-2 or TRBV6-3 and TRBJ1-2; D uncertain. The V end was cut by 8 bases, the J end by 4 bases, with 14 bases between. The CDR3 loop spans 13 amino acids. In germline, CDR1 is MNHEY, CDR2 SVGEGT. As DNA, the CDR3 is TGTGCCAGCGCACCGGGAACGGTCTATGGCTACACCTTC. Its translation: CASAPGTVYGYTF.

The rearrangement joins TRBV3-1 to TRBJ2-7; 7 nucleotides align to TRBD2. CDR1 and CDR2 (germline): LGHDT, YNNKEL (reference sequence). V gave up 1 base and J gave up 2 bases; unmatched junction bases: 5. This CDR3 comprises 15 residues. CDR3 in amino acids: CASSQVWGGAYEQYF. CDR3 DNA: TGTGCCAGCAGCCAAGTATGGGGGGGAGCCTACGAGCAGTACTTC.

J is TRBJ2-5 and V is TRBV6-6; D gene uncertain. CDR1 and CDR2 (germline): MNHNY, SVGAGI (reference sequence). Trimming stripped 5 bases from V and 4 bases from J, with 5 bases between. This CDR3 has 11 amino acids. The CDR3 spells CASSKGETQYF. The CDR3 coding sequence is TGTGCCAGCAGTAAGGGAGAGACCCAGTACTTC.

The chain joins TRBV20-1 to TRBJ2-4; TRBD1 aligns across 7 bases. CDR1 and CDR2 (germline): DFQATT, SNEGSKA (reference sequence). Trimming cost V 0 bases and J 3 bases; bases outside gene matches: 8. There are 16 residues in the CDR3. CDR3 in DNA: TGCAGTGCTAGAGATTTGTCTGGGACAGTCAAAAACATTCAGTACTTC. It is translated as CSARDLSGTVKNIQYF.

The chain links TRBV9 to TRBJ1-2, with 7 bases lining up with TRBD1. The germline V gene encodes CDR1 SGDLS and CDR2 YYNGEE. V shed 6 bases and J 0 bases; nucleotides not matched to a gene: 5. This CDR3 is built from 14 residues. In DNA form, the CDR3 reads TGTGCCAGCACCGGGACAGCCGCTAACTATGGCTACACCTTC. Protein sequence: CASTGTAANYGYTF.

The genes are TRBV20-1 and TRBJ2-7; D gene ambiguous. This CDR3 is built from 12 residues. CDR1 DFQATT and CDR2 SNEGSKA come from the germline V gene (reference sequence). V dropped 5 bases and J dropped 4 bases, with 12 bases sitting between them. The CDR3 DNA sequence: TGCAGTGCTCTAAGGAATCTGTACGAGCAGTACTTC. It encodes CSALRNLYEQYF.